Listed below are T cell receptor beta chains from one sample, sequenced in a study of blood T cell repertoires in COVID-19. The data were produced by immunoSEQ multiplex PCR, yet TCRdb's version contains in-frame clones alone and is incomplete. This table holds some 290,000 clones, about 85% found once. Material: peripheral blood. The receptors come from a man aged 18 to 30 with active or convalescent COVID-19. Each CDR3 is given without its conserved first and last residue. Size values are once, few and many counts, or a class for expanded clones, and some rows have none.

length | size | V | CDR3
12 | NA | TRBV4-1 | ASSQDEGEETQY
10 | NA | TRBV6-5 | ASRGLNTEAF
11 | NA | TRBV6-2/TRBV6-3 | ASSSRGNTEAF
10 | NA | TRBV5-4 | ASSRQASEAF
11 | NA | TRBV2 | ASSPQGNTEAF
11 | NA | TRBV12-3/TRBV12-4 | AGSNFGGVEQY
12 | NA | TRBV6-5 | ASSHRTGDTEAF
12 | NA | TRBV6-5 | ASRIPTGGDGYT
13 | NA | TRBV5-1 | ASSLEQLGRETQY
15 | NA | TRBV7-9 | ASSLKNWDSPTGELF
13 | NA | TRBV7-9 | ASSLGQGEYNEQF
14 | NA | TRBV7-9 | ASSDSWGDGTDTQY
12 | NA | TRBV6-1 | ASSEGYWNTEAF
10 | NA | TRBV28 | ASNDRTYEQY
12 | NA | TRBV24-1 | ATSPGLLTDTQY
12 | NA | TRBV19 | ASSIGLPGSTQY
12 | NA | TRBV6-1 | ASKGHQGNTEAF
15 | few | TRBV5-1 | ASSLAQGFFGANVLT
10 | NA | TRBV20-1 | SASDGRLEQY
14 | NA | TRBV11-2 | ASSIGRTGITDTQY
14 | few | TRBV11-2 | ASSSTGTGVVNEQF
10 | few | TRBV29-1 | SVRGGNYEQY
11 | NA | TRBV6-5 | ASTTWDYNEQF
13 | NA | TRBV15 | ATSRDKGLGQPQH
10 | NA | TRBV21-1 | ASKGVAQPQH
11 | few | TRBV6-5 | ASSDRGIYGYT
10 | NA | TRBV9 | ASGGGNQPQH
13 | once | TRBV2 | ASSGMVLQNSPLH
10 | many | TRBV2 | ASRYRGAGYT
10 | NA | TRBV12-3/TRBV12-4 | ASSREGQPQH
14 | NA | TRBV11-2 | ASSSSSGRAVSEQF
12 | NA | TRBV7-3 | ASSFGTGGVEAF
12 | NA | TRBV6-6 | ASSAGGIIEKLF
15 | NA | TRBV2 | ASSLGLAERGTDTQY
11 | NA | TRBV13 | ASSERDRGSCT
11 | NA | TRBV7-3 | ASSLWGGYEQY
11 | NA | TRBV7-6 | ASSPSSTYEQY
10 | few | TRBV24-1 | ATSVGNQPQH
9 | NA | TRBV25-1 | ASSVFDEQF
13 | NA | TRBV19 | ASSNLDRGPFEQY
12 | NA | TRBV28 | ASSTSGRLNEQF
13 | NA | TRBV7-2 | ASSLRTFGTDTQY